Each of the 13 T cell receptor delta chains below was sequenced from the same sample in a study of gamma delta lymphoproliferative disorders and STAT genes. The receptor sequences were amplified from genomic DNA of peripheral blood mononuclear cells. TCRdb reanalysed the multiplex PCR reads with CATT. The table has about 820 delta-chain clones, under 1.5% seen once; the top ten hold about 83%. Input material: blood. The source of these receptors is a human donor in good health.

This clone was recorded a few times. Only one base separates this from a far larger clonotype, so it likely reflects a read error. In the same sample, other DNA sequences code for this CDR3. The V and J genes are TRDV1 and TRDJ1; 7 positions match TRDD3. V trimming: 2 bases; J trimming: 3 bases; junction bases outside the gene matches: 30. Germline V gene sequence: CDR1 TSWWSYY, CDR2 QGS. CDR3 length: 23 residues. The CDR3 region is CALGELFRSALHWGIRIPDKLIF. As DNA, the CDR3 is TGTGCTCTTGGGGAATTGTTCCGATCCGCACTCCACTGGGGAATACGCATCCCCGATAAACTCATCTTT.

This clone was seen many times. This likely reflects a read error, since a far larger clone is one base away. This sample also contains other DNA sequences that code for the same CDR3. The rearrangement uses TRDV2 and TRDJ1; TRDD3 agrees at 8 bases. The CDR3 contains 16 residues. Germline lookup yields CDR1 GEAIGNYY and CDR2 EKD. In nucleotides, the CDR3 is TGTGCCTGCGACAAGGTGGGGGATCCCGTGGGCGATAAACTCATCTTT. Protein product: CACDKVGDPVGDKLIF.

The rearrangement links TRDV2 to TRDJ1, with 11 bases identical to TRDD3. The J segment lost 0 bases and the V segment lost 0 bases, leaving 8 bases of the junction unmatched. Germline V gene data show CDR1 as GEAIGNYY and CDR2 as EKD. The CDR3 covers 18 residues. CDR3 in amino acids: CACDTVSGGYLYTDKLIF. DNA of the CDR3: TGTGCCTGTGACACCGTGTCTGGGGGATACCTGTACACCGATAAACTCATCTTT.

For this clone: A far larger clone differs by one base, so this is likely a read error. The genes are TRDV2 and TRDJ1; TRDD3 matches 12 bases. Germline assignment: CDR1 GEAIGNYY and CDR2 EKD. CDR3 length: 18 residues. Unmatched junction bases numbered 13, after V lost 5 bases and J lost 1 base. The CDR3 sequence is CACGDRSLLGDTTDKLIF. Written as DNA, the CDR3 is TGTGCCTGTGGCGACCGCTCTTTACTGGGGGATACCACCGATAAACTCATCTTT.

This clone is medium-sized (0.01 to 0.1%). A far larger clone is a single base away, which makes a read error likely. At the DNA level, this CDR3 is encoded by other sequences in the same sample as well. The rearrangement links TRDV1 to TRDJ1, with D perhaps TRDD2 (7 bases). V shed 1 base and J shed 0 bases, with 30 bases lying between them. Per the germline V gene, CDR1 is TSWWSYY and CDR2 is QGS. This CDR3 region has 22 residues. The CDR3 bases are TGTGCTCTTGGGGAACCGATAGCCTTCCTGGCCCTCTGGGGCAGTCACACCGATAAACTCATCTTT. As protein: CALGEPIAFLALWGSHTDKLIF.

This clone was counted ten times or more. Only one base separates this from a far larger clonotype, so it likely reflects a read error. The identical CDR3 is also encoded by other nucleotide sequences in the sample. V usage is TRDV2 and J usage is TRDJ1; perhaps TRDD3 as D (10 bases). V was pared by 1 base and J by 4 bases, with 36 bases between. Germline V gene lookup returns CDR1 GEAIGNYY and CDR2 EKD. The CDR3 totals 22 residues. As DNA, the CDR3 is TGTGCCTGTGACACAATCCTAAAGCCTTCCTACCAATTGGGGGATACCCACGATAAACTCATCTTT. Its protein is CACDTILKPSYQLGDTHDKLIF.

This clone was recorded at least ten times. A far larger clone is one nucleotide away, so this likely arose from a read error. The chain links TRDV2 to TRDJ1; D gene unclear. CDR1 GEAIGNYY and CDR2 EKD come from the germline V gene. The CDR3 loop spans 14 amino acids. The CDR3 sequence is CACNTLTGTDKLIF. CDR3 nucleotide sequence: TGTGCCTGTAACACCCTCACCGGGACCGATAAACTCATCTTT.

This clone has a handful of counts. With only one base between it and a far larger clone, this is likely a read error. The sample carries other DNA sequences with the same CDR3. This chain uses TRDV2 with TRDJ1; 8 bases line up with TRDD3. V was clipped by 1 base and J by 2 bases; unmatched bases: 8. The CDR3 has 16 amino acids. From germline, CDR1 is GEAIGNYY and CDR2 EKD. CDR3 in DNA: TGTGCCTGTGACACGCTGGGGGACAAGATGACCGATAAACTCATCTTT. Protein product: CACDTLGDKMTDKLIF.

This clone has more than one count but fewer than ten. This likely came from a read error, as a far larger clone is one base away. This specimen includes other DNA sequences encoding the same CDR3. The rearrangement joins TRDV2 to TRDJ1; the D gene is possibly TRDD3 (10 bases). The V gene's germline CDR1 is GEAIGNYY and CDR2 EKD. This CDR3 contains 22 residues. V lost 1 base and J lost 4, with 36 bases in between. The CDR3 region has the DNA TGTGCCTGTGACACAATTCTAAAACCTTCCTACCAATTGGGGGATACCCACGATAAACTCATCTTT. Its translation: CACDTILKPSYQLGDTHDKLIF.

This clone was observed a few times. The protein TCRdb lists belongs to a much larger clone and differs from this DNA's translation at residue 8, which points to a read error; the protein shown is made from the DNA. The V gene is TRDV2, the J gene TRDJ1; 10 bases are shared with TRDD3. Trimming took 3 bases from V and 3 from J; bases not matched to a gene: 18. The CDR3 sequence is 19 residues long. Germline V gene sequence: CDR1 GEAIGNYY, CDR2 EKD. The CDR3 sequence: CACDDLIPGDTPSPDKLIF. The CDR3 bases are TGTGCCTGTGACGACCTCATTCCGGGGGATACGCCGTCTCCCGATAAACTCATCTTT.

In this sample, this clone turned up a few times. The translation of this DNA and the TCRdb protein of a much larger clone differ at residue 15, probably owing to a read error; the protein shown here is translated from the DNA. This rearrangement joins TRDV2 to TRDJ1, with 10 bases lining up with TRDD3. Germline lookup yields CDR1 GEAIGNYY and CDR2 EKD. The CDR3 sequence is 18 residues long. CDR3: CACDTVGGGYPRTDRLIF. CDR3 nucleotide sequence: TGTGCCTGTGACACCGTGGGTGGGGGATACCCGCGCACCGATAGACTCATCTTT.

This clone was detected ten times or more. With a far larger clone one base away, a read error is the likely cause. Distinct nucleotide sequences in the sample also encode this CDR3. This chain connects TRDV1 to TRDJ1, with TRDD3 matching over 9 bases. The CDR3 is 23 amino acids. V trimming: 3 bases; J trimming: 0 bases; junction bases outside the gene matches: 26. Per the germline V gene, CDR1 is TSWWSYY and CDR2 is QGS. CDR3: CALGDPLVFLAWGIGLYTDKLIF. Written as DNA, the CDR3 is TGTGCTCTTGGGGACCCTCTTGTCTTCCTGGCCTGGGGGATCGGTTTGTACACCGATAAACTCATCTTT.

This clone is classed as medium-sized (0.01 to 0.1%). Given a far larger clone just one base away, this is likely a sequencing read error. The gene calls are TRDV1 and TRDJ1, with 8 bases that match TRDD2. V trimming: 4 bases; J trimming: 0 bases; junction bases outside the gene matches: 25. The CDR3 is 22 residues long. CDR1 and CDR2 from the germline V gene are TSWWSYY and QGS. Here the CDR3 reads CALGGPIAFLALWGSHTDKLIF. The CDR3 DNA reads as TGTGCTCTTGGGGGACCGATAGCCTTCCTAGCCCTCTGGGGCAGTCACACCGATAAACTCATCTTT.